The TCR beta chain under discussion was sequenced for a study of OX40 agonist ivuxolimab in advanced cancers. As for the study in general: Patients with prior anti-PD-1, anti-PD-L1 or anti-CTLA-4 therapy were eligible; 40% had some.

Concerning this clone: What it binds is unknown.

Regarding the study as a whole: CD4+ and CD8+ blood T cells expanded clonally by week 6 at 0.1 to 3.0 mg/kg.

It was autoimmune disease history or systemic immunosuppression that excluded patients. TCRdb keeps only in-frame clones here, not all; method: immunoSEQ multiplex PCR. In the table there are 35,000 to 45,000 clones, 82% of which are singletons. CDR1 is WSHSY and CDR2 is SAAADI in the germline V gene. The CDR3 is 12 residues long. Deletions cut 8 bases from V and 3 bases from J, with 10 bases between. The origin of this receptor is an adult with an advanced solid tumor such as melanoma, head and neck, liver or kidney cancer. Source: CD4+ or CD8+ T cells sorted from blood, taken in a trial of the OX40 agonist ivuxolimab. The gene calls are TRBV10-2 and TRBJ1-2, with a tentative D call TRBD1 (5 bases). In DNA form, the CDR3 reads TGCGCCAGCGCAGGGTTTGACTATGGCTACACCTTC. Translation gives CASAGFDYGYTF.